Listed below are T cell receptor beta chains from one sample, sequenced in a study of tumor-infiltrating lymphocytes in primary liver carcinoma. TCRdb independently ran MiXCR on the multiplex PCR reads; one entry per CDR3 protein. The sample shows roughly 200,000 distinct CDR3 sequences, around four fifths of them seen only once. Sequenced: tumor tissue from primary liver carcinoma. The receptors here all came from a man aged 35 to 55 with primary liver carcinoma and hepatitis B virus infection. Both conserved end residues are part of each CDR3. Where a row states a size, it is once, few, many or the class of an expanded clone; other rows omit it.

>TRBJ2-4|-|TRBV11-1
CASSFPGSSGTNNTQYF
>TRBJ2-3|-|TRBV7-8
CASSSDCYEGTQYF
>TRBJ1-1|-|TRBV6-2/TRBV6-3
CASGYSPYRVGTEAFF
>TRBJ2-7|once|TRBV6-2/TRBV6-3
CTRSYLWTSGYEQYF
>TRBJ2-2|-|TRBV5-6
CDSRAGGNTGELFF
>TRBJ1-1|-|TRBV29-1
CSVDPGWGMITEAFF
>TRBJ2-7|once|TRBV28
CASRPLQAEHYF
>TRBJ2-7|-|TRBV29-1
CSARKGCRSYEQYF
>TRBJ2-2|-|TRBV24-1
CATSPIWTNTGELFF
>TRBJ1-2|-|TRBV12-3/TRBV12-4
CASLRTGAYDGYTF
>TRBJ2-7|-|TRBV11-2
CASSLRGTRKNEQYF
>TRBJ2-3|-|TRBV6-5
CASSYSLAGYTDMQYF
>TRBJ2-2|-|TRBV12-3/TRBV12-4
CASSPRRRTNTGELYF
>TRBJ2-2|-|TRBV11-2
CASSKSVSPRGLFF
>TRBJ1-1|-|TRBV29-1
CRASQGRPEAFF
>TRBJ1-1|-|TRBV7-9
CAIQIRDRVTEAFF
>TRBJ2-3|-|TRBV6-5
CVSNYLRGIADTQYF
>TRBJ1-5|-|TRBV13
CAGSLGGSNQPQHF
>TRBJ2-1|many|TRBV29-1
CSVVWLAGYNEQFF
>TRBJ2-3|-|TRBV5-5
CAGSPTETSGSGDTQYF
>TRBJ2-4|-|TRBV28
CASSTPVLLVKNIQYF
>TRBJ2-4|-|TRBV11-1
CVSSFPGISGTKNIQCF
>TRBJ2-3|-|TRBV5-4
CACNSISGSDAQYF
>TRBJ1-4|few|TRBV4-2
CASSQSHREKLFF
>TRBJ1-3|-|TRBV29-1
CSVAGNSENTIYF
>TRBJ1-1|many|TRBV30
CAWLRGFYTEAFF
>TRBJ2-7|-|TRBV11-1
CTSSIGPAGESSYEQYF
>TRBJ2-1|-|TRBV29-1
CSLGVAEGFYNEQFF
>TRBJ2-7|-|TRBV6-1
CDSTSGSLSYEQYF
>TRBJ2-7|-|TRBV28
CSSSPGEDYEQYF
>TRBJ2-7|once|TRBV4-3
CASSYRSSIYEQYF
>-|-|TRBV6-1
CASMEGAGNQPQYF
>TRBJ2-7|-|TRBV11-3
CVSSLDPGTPYEQYF
>TRBJ1-2|-|TRBV7-9
CASGRGASKGTGYTF
>TRBJ2-1|-|TRBV29-1
CIVDSRIHKQFF
>TRBJ2-1|-|TRBV12-3/TRBV12-4
CVSRNPWASGRDEQSF
>TRBJ1-2|-|TRBV4-2
CASTHLDGNNGYTF
>TRBJ2-4|-|TRBV11-1
CASSFPGSSATKYIQHF
>TRBJ2-1|-|TRBV29-1
CSGTSGKLYEWFF
>TRBJ1-1|-|TRBV30
CAWSLLGTVNTEAFF
>TRBJ1-2|-|TRBV29-1
CSVSGQGASDYGYTF
>TRBJ2-7|once|TRBV12-3/TRBV12-4
CAGSLPNGKQYF
>TRBJ1-6|-|TRBV5-1
CASQDMDTNSPLHF
>TRBJ2-1|-|TRBV6-5
CASSDRSRTGLYNEQFF
>TRBJ2-1|-|TRBV5-4
CANSLGGGGYNEQFF